The 16 T cell receptor beta chains given below trace back to one sample, sequenced in a study of T cell responses to AZD1222 COVID-19 vaccine. TCRdb keeps only in-frame clones here, not all; method: immunoSEQ multiplex PCR. The table has 100,000 to 150,000 clones, 90% seen once. The sequencing used peripheral blood, collected on day 0 of MenACWY control vaccination. The receptors shown here come from an adult in good health.

The gene calls are TRBV28 and TRBJ2-7; D is uncertain. The V gene's germline CDR1 is MDHEN and CDR2 SYDVKM. The CDR3 has 15 residues. V was cut by 3 bases and J by 2 bases, with 14 bases left in between. The CDR3 spells CASSFAGVGTYEQYV. CDR3 coding DNA: TGTGCCAGCAGTTTTGCAGGAGTAGGTACCTACGAGCAGTACGTC.

V and J are TRBV5-5 and TRBJ2-6; no clear D. The V gene lost 0 bases and the J gene lost 0 bases, with 7 bases spanning the gap. Germline loops: CDR1 SGHKS, CDR2 YYEKEE (reference sequence). This CDR3 is built from 16 residues. In nucleotides, the CDR3 is TGTGCCAGCAGCTTGGGGCTAACCTCTGGGGCCAACGTCCTGACTTTC. Amino acid sequence: CASSLGLTSGANVLTF.

The chain couples TRBV4-2 to TRBJ2-3; 12 bases map to TRBD2. This CDR3 has 18 amino acids. The junction had 5 bases not matched to a gene; V was cut back by 0 bases and J by 1 base. CDR1 and CDR2 from the germline V gene are LGHNA and YNFKEQ. In DNA form, the CDR3 reads TGTGCCAGCAGCCAAGACCGACGGACTAGCGGGGGCACAGATACGCAGTATTTT. This sequence encodes CASSQDRRTSGGTDTQYF.

The chain joins TRBV6-5 to TRBJ2-7; no reliable D call. Per germline, CDR1 MNHEY and CDR2 SVGAGI. There are 15 residues in the CDR3. The germline V and J ends were trimmed by 6 bases and 5 bases, with 20 bases remaining between them. CDR3 sequence (DNA): TGTGCCAGCAGCCGAAGGGCAGAAAGCGCTAACGAGCAGTACGTC. It codes for CASSRRAESANEQYV.

This sequence joins TRBV6-6 and TRBJ2-1, with 7 bases that match TRBD2. Germline CDR1 and CDR2: MNHNY and SVGAGI (reference sequence). CDR3 size: 16 residues. V was clipped by 7 bases and J by 9 bases; unmatched bases: 18. The CDR3 bases are TGTGCCAGCACCCCCCGAGGAGGACTAGGTGATCGTGAGCAGTTCTTC. Amino acids: CASTPRGGLGDREQFF.

The rearrangement uses TRBV7-9 and TRBJ2-3, with D maybe TRBD1 (6 bases). This CDR3 is 14 amino acids long. In germline, CDR1 is SEHNR, CDR2 FQNEAQ (reference sequence). V lost 5 bases, J lost 3 bases, and 12 bases lay in between. The CDR3, as DNA: TGTGCCAGCAGCCGAGGGGGTTCTACAGATACGCAGTATTTT. As protein: CASSRGGSTDTQYF.

This clone turned up a few times. This chain joins TRBV24-1 and TRBJ2-1, with TRBD1 matching 8 bases. Per germline, CDR1 KGHDR and CDR2 SFDVKD. V gave up 4 bases and J gave up 8 bases; unmatched junction bases: 12. The CDR3 has 16 residues. In DNA, the CDR3 is TGTGCCACCAGTGACCCCGGGACAGGCATTTCGGATGAGCAGTTCTTC. This translates into CATSDPGTGISDEQFF.

The V and J genes are TRBV15 and TRBJ2-6, with a tentative D call TRBD1 (6 bases). CDR3 length: 15 amino acids. With 8 bases removed from V and 2 bases from J, the gap between germline ends came to 13 bases. The germline V gene encodes CDR1 LNHNV and CDR2 YYDKDF (reference sequence). DNA of the CDR3: TGTGCCACCTCAACAGGGACGACTGGGGCCAACGTCCTGACTTTC. It is translated as CATSTGTTGANVLTF.

The gene calls are TRBV11-1 and TRBJ2-1, with 10 bases matching TRBD2. There are 14 residues in the CDR3. V gave up 3 bases and J gave up 9 bases; unmatched junction bases: 5. Germline V CDR1 and CDR2: SGHAT, FQDESV (reference sequence). CDR3 DNA sequence: TGTGCCAGCAGCTTCAGCGGGAGGGCCCCTGAGCAGTTCTTC. Translated, it gives CASSFSGRAPEQFF.

J is TRBJ2-7 and V is TRBV7-2, with D perhaps TRBD1 (6 bases). Trimming removed 5 bases at V and 2 bases at J, with 13 bases between. CDR3 length equals 14 residues. Germline V CDR1 and CDR2: SGHTA, FQGNSA. The CDR3 DNA sequence: TGTGCCAGCAGCGTGGCAGGGGTCACCTACGAGCAGTACTTC. Residues: CASSVAGVTYEQYF.

The rearrangement links TRBV29-1 to TRBJ1-1; D possibly corresponds to TRBD1 (6 bases). CDR3 length equals 13 residues. V was trimmed by 4 bases and J by 0 bases, leaving 9 bases between them. In germline, CDR1 is SQVTM, CDR2 ANQGSEA. CDR3 sequence (DNA): TGCAGCGTTGCGGACAGATTGAACACTGAAGCTTTCTTT. Translation gives CSVADRLNTEAFF.

This clone occurred a few times. The chain recombines TRBV24-1 with TRBJ2-5, with 9 positions matching TRBD2. CDR1 and CDR2 from the germline V gene are KGHDR and SFDVKD. The trim removed 2 bases at V and 3 bases at J, leaving 3 bases unmatched. This CDR3 has 15 residues. CDR3 nucleotide sequence: TGTGCCACCAGTGATTCGCTAGCGGGGAAAGAGACCCAGTACTTC. It is translated as CATSDSLAGKETQYF.

The CDR3 nucleotides are TGCAGCGTTGAATTTTACAATGAGCAGTTCTTC. The encoded protein is CSVEFYNEQFF. The chain recombines TRBV29-1 with TRBJ2-1; D is ambiguous. V was cut by 2 bases and J by 4 bases, with 3 bases left in between. Germline V gene lookup returns CDR1 SQVTM and CDR2 ANQGSEA. This CDR3 is 11 amino acids long.

This chain connects TRBV2 to TRBJ2-3, with TRBD1 matching 9 bases. After removal of 4 bases from V and 0 bases from J, the junction contained 2 bases not matched to a gene. Germline V gives CDR1 SNHLY, CDR2 FYNNEI. The CDR3 has 15 residues. CDR3 region: CASSGGTGSTDTQYF. CDR3 DNA sequence: TGTGCCAGCAGTGGTGGGACAGGGAGCACAGATACGCAGTATTTT.

This clone was detected only once. V usage is TRBV7-6 and J usage is TRBJ1-3, with D perhaps matching TRBD1 (6 bases). The V gene lost 3 bases and the J gene lost 1 base, with 13 bases spanning the gap. The length of the CDR3 is 16 residues. The germline CDR1 and CDR2 sequences are SGHVS and FNYEAQ. The CDR3 loop reads CASSFEPQGSGNTIYF. In nucleotides, the CDR3 is TGTGCCAGCAGCTTCGAACCGCAGGGGTCTGGAAACACCATATATTTT.

In nucleotides, the CDR3 is TGCGCCAGCAGCTTGGGGGGGATGAGCTATGGCTACACCTTC. Translated: CASSLGGMSYGYTF. This rearrangement joins TRBV5-1 to TRBJ1-2; tentative D call: TRBD1 (5 bases). The length of the CDR3 is 14 residues. Trimming removed 0 bases at V and 4 bases at J, with 10 bases between. Germline values: CDR1 SGHRS, CDR2 YFSETQ.